The 27 T cell receptor beta chains given below trace back to one sample, sequenced in a study of T cell responses to AZD1222 COVID-19 vaccine. Assay used: immunoSEQ multiplex PCR; TCRdb lists only in-frame clones, some missing. The data hold more than 75,000 clones, with about nine tenths observed a single time. The material sequenced was peripheral blood, taken on day 0 of AZD1222 vaccination. These receptors came from an adult in good health.

CDR3 amino acids: CASSDRGRDYGYTF. The DNA for the CDR3 is TGTGCCAGTAGTGACAGGGGGCGAGACTATGGCTACACCTTC. The chain recombines TRBV19 with TRBJ1-2; 10 bases fit TRBD1. The CDR3 consists of 14 residues. The ends lost 5 bases at V and 3 bases at J; junction bases unmatched: 3. Germline V CDR1 and CDR2: LNHDA, SQIVND (reference sequence). Together with reference TRBV19 and TRBJ1-2, the CDR3 gives the full variable domain: DGGITQSPKYLFRKEGQNVTLSCEQNLNHDAMYWYRQDPGQGLRLIYYSQIVNDFQKGDIAEGYSVSREKKESFPLTVTSAQKNPTAFYLCASSDRGRDYGYTFGSGTRLTVV.

J is TRBJ2-7 and V is TRBV2, with 7 bases lining up with TRBD1. The germline gives CDR1 SNHLY, CDR2 FYNNEI. The V gene end was trimmed by 6 bases and the J gene end by 4 bases; junction bases not matched to a gene: 18. The CDR3 is 17 amino acids. The chain's CDR3 is CASRFFAGTESQYEQYF. The DNA of the CDR3 is TGTGCCAGCAGATTTTTTGCCGGGACAGAAAGTCAGTACGAGCAGTACTTC.

The CDR3 nucleotides are TGTGCCAGCAGCCCGACATGGGCCGATCAGCCCCAGCATTTT. It codes for CASSPTWADQPQHF. The chain combines TRBV6-5 with TRBJ1-5; D is uncertain. The CDR3 is 14 residues long. Per the germline V gene, CDR1 is MNHEY and CDR2 is SVGAGI. V was cut by 6 bases and J by 5 bases, with 14 bases left in between.

The chain joins TRBV7-2 to TRBJ2-7, with D possibly TRBD2 on 6 matching bases. CDR1 is SGHTA, CDR2 FQGNSA, per germline. Trimming pared 6 bases from V and 0 bases from J, leaving 15 bases between. The length of the CDR3 is 15 residues. The CDR3 loop reads CASSYSGLSSYEQYF. As DNA, the CDR3 is TGTGCCAGCAGTTATAGCGGACTGAGCTCCTACGAGCAGTACTTC. The whole variable domain, remainder taken from reference TRBV7-2 and TRBJ2-7, is GAGVSQSPSNKVTEKGKDVELRCDPISGHTALYWYRQSLGQGLEFLIYFQGNSAPDKSGLPSDRFSAERTGGSVSTLTIQRTQQEDSAVYLCASSYSGLSSYEQYFGPGTRLTVT.

A single count supports this clone. J is TRBJ2-7 and V is TRBV7-3; possibly TRBD1 or TRBD2 for D (6 bases each). Trimming pared 0 bases from V and 3 bases from J, leaving 12 bases between. CDR3 length equals 15 residues. The V gene's germline CDR1 is SGHTA and CDR2 FQGTGA. CDR3 sequence (DNA): TGTGCCAGCAGCTTAACGGGGGGCCCCTTCTACGAGCAGTACTTC. Translation: CASSLTGGPFYEQYF.

The chain recombines TRBV24-1 with TRBJ2-3; 13 positions match TRBD2. Germline values: CDR1 KGHDR, CDR2 SFDVKD. V shed 4 bases and J 5 bases; nucleotides not matched to a gene: 5. The CDR3 length is 16 residues. In nucleotides, the CDR3 is TGTGCCACCAGTGACCCTACTAGCGGGAGGGGAGATACGCAGTATTTT. As protein: CATSDPTSGRGDTQYF.

The chain employs TRBV4-1 and TRBJ1-3, with 7 bases identical to TRBD1. V shed 4 bases and J 13 bases; nucleotides not matched to a gene: 13. The CDR3 has 14 residues. Germline V gene data show CDR1 as MGHRA and CDR2 as YSYEKL. This CDR3 is CASSPTPRQGVIYF. CDR3 nucleotides: TGCGCCAGCAGCCCGACCCCAAGACAGGGTGTAATATATTTT.

In this sample, this clone turned up once. The chain recombines TRBV27 with TRBJ2-3; D uncertain. CDR1 MNHEY and CDR2 SMNVEV come from the germline V gene (reference sequence). V gave up 9 bases and J gave up 0 bases, with 4 bases separating them. This CDR3 contains 11 residues. The CDR3, as DNA: TGTGCCAGGCCCAGCACAGATACGCAGTATTTT. Its protein product is CARPSTDTQYF.

The chain couples TRBV9 to TRBJ2-2; the D gene is possibly TRBD2 (5 bases). The CDR3 has 19 residues. Trimming cost V 0 bases and J 1 base, with 19 bases left between them. CDR1 is SGDLS, CDR2 YYNGEE, per germline. The CDR3 sequence is CASSVGLEAHTENTGELFF. Here the CDR3 DNA reads TGTGCCAGCAGCGTAGGTCTGGAGGCTCACACAGAGAACACCGGGGAGCTGTTTTTT.

The V and J genes are TRBV15 and TRBJ2-1; D is possibly TRBD1 or TRBD2 (5 bases each). This CDR3 has 16 residues. Germline assignment: CDR1 LNHNV and CDR2 YYDKDF (reference sequence). V dropped 3 bases and J dropped 0 bases, with 12 bases sitting between them. This chain's CDR3 is CATSSWDASSYNEQFF. The DNA of the CDR3 is TGTGCCACCAGCAGTTGGGACGCTAGCTCCTACAATGAGCAGTTCTTC. The full variable domain, its missing parts supplied by reference TRBV15 and TRBJ2-1, is DAMVIQNPRYQVTQFGKPVTLSCSQTLNHNVMYWYQQKSSQAPKLLFHYYDKDFNNEADTPDNFQSRRPNTSFCFLDIRSPGLGDTAMYLCATSSWDASSYNEQFFGPGTRLTVL.

This rearrangement joins TRBV28 to TRBJ1-3, with D hard to call. The CDR3 consists of 15 residues. Germline V gene data show CDR1 as MDHEN and CDR2 as SYDVKM. Trimming stripped 6 bases from V and 0 bases from J, with 12 bases between. The chain's CDR3 is CASSSGSNSGNTIYF. CDR3 nucleotide sequence: TGTGCCAGCAGCTCCGGGTCTAACTCTGGAAACACCATATATTTT.

The CDR3, as DNA: TGTGCTAGTGGTCGACAGGGGGGTAATTCACCCCTCCACTTT. Translation gives CASGRQGGNSPLHF. This sequence joins TRBV12-5 and TRBJ1-6; 9 bases agree with TRBD1. This CDR3 comprises 14 residues. Trimming removed 5 bases from V and 6 bases from J; junction bases left unmatched: 2. Germline-derived CDR1 and CDR2 are LGHNT and FRNRAP.

The CDR3 DNA follows: TGTGCCAGCAGCAGGGGAGGTGGCAATCAGCCCCAGCATTTT. Its translation: CASSRGGGNQPQHF. J is TRBJ1-5 and V is TRBV27, with a possible D match to TRBD1 (6 bases). The CDR3 contains 14 residues. The V gene lost 6 bases and the J gene lost 2 bases, with 11 bases spanning the gap. Per the germline V gene, CDR1 is MNHEY and CDR2 is SMNVEV (reference sequence).

V usage is TRBV15 and J usage is TRBJ1-5; no definite D call. This CDR3 has 14 amino acids. The V and J ends lost 1 base and 0 bases respectively, with 4 bases between them. Germline values: CDR1 LNHNV, CDR2 YYDKDF (reference sequence). The CDR3 bases are TGTGCCACCAGCAGAGGGGATAGCAATCAGCCCCAGCATTTT. It is translated as CATSRGDSNQPQHF.

The chain recombines TRBV6-5 with TRBJ2-7; D perhaps matches TRBD1 (6 bases). Between the trimmed V and J ends, which lost 7 bases and 0 bases, there was a span of 16 bases. Per the germline V gene, CDR1 is MNHEY and CDR2 is SVGAGI. The CDR3 is made up of 15 amino acids. The CDR3 bases are TGTGCCAGCAAATTGACAGGATCAAGCTCCTACGAGCAGTACTTC. Its protein is CASKLTGSSSYEQYF.

This CDR3 reads CSVTLEETQYF. CDR3 nucleotide sequence: TGCAGCGTTACCCTAGAAGAGACCCAGTACTTC. The V call is TRBV29-1, the J call TRBJ2-5; no firm D call. Trimming shortened V by 5 bases and J by 3 bases, and 7 bases separated the two germline ends. This CDR3 has 11 amino acids. Germline lookup yields CDR1 SQVTM and CDR2 ANQGSEA.

The chain joins TRBV20-1 to TRBJ1-5; D is undetermined. CDR1 and CDR2 (germline): DFQATT, SNEGSKA (reference sequence). The CDR3 sequence is 12 residues long. Trimming took off 3 bases at V and 9 bases at J, with 12 bases between the two ends. The CDR3 sequence is CSASDWARPQHF. The CDR3 bases are TGCAGTGCTAGTGACTGGGCGAGGCCCCAGCATTTT.

The V and J genes are TRBV5-1 and TRBJ2-7; tentative D call: TRBD2 (5 bases). The CDR3 totals 17 residues. CDR1 SGHRS and CDR2 YFSETQ come from the germline V gene. V was clipped by 2 bases and J by 5 bases, with 23 bases between them. CDR3 sequence: CASSLYPTMISIHEQYF. The CDR3 DNA follows: TGCGCCAGCAGCTTATACCCGACTATGATCAGTATCCACGAGCAGTACTTC.

V usage is TRBV27 and J usage is TRBJ1-4; D is perhaps TRBD1 (6 bases). Germline V CDR1 and CDR2: MNHEY, SMNVEV (reference sequence). This CDR3 comprises 14 residues. V was clipped by 7 bases and J by 10 bases, with 19 bases between them. CDR3 in DNA: TGTGCCAGCACGACACAGGGAAGGAAGGGAAAACTGTTTTTT. It codes for CASTTQGRKGKLFF.

The rearrangement joins TRBV28 to TRBJ1-1; D gene uncertain. CDR3 size: 14 residues. V lost 4 bases and J 1 base, leaving 10 bases between the germline ends. CDR1 MDHEN and CDR2 SYDVKM come from the germline V gene. The CDR3 sequence: CASSSFQENTEAFF. The DNA of the CDR3 is TGTGCCAGCAGTTCATTTCAAGAGAACACTGAAGCTTTCTTT. The full variable domain, in which reference TRBV28 and TRBJ1-1 provide the parts outside the CDR3, is DVKVTQSSRYLVKRTGEKVFLECVQDMDHENMFWYRQDPGLGLRLIYFSYDVKMKEKGDIPEGYSVSREKKERFSLILESASTNQTSMYLCASSSFQENTEAFFGQGTRLTVV.

The V call is TRBV5-1, the J call TRBJ1-4, with D possibly being TRBD1 (5 bases). Germline V CDR1 and CDR2: SGHRS, YFSETQ. V gave up 3 bases and J gave up 7 bases, with 13 bases separating them. The CDR3 is 14 amino acids. The CDR3 loop reads CASSSTELGEKLFF. DNA of the CDR3: TGCGCCAGCAGCTCGACAGAGCTAGGTGAAAAACTGTTTTTT.

The rearrangement uses TRBV7-2 and TRBJ1-4; 8 bases fit TRBD1. Trimming cost V 2 bases and J 6 bases; bases outside gene matches: 5. This CDR3 spans 15 amino acids. From germline, CDR1 is SGHTA and CDR2 FQGNSA. The CDR3 DNA reads as TGTGCCAGCAGCTTACAGGGGGCTGCGGATGAAAAACTGTTTTTT. Residues: CASSLQGAADEKLFF.

The CDR3 sequence is CASRVWQEKDNYGYTF. CDR3 sequence (DNA): TGTGCCAGCAGGGTTTGGCAGGAAAAAGATAACTATGGCTACACCTTC. The V and J genes are TRBV6-4 and TRBJ1-2, with D unresolved. Germline CDR1 MRHNA, CDR2 SNTAGT. The length of the CDR3 is 16 residues. V lost 6 bases, J lost 1 base, and 18 bases lay in between.

The rearrangement uses TRBV6-4 and TRBJ1-2; D unclear. This CDR3 contains 14 residues. Between the trimmed V and J ends, which lost 3 bases and 3 bases, there was a span of 11 bases. Germline assignment: CDR1 MRHNA and CDR2 SNTAGT. The CDR3 here is CASSEGPGYYGYTF. CDR3 coding DNA: TGTGCCAGCAGTGAGGGTCCGGGGTACTATGGCTACACCTTC.

This sequence joins TRBV4-1 and TRBJ1-2; D may be TRBD1 (5 bases). This CDR3 has 13 residues. The germline V and J ends were trimmed by 5 bases and 5 bases, with 12 bases remaining between them. Germline lookup yields CDR1 MGHRA and CDR2 YSYEKL. CDR3 bases: TGCGCCAGCAGCTCTCAGGGAAGGTATGGCTACACCTTC. Its protein is CASSSQGRYGYTF.

CDR3 residues: CASSSTGGRVNEQFF. The CDR3 DNA reads as TGTGCCAGCAGCTCTACCGGAGGGCGCGTCAATGAGCAGTTCTTC. The rearrangement uses TRBV7-6 and TRBJ2-1; the D gene is possibly TRBD2 (6 bases). V lost 4 bases, J lost 6 bases, and 16 bases lay in between. CDR1 SGHVS and CDR2 FNYEAQ come from the germline V gene. The CDR3 is made up of 15 amino acids.

V usage is TRBV5-8 and J usage is TRBJ2-2; D gene ambiguous. Trimming shortened V by 4 bases and J by 2 bases, and 15 bases separated the two germline ends. The germline gives CDR1 SGHTS, CDR2 YDEGEE. This CDR3 is 16 amino acids long. The CDR3 region has the DNA TGTGCCAGCAGCCTCGACTCCATCATAAACACCGGGGAGCTGTTTTTT. Protein sequence: CASSLDSIINTGELFF.